This is a list of T cell receptor beta chains from one sample in a study of OX40 agonist ivuxolimab in advanced cancers. Profiled with immunoSEQ multiplex PCR; TCRdb holds only in-frame clones, not every one. Among around 94,000 clones listed, around 90% were seen once. Sequencing was performed on CD4+ or CD8+ T cells sorted from blood, taken in a trial of the OX40 agonist ivuxolimab. All receptors derive from an adult with an advanced solid tumor such as melanoma, head and neck, liver or kidney cancer. Both conserved end residues are part of each CDR3. The D gene is left open where the match is weak. Clone size is not always given. Where it is, it says once, few, many or a class for expanded clones.

V	size	D	J	DNA	CDR3
TRBV10-1	-	-	TRBJ1-5	TGCGCCAGCAGTGAAGGTTTCATTCACATACAGAATCAGCCCCAGCATTTT	CASSEGFIHIQNQPQHF
TRBV25-1	-	-	TRBJ2-1	TGTGCCAGCAGTCCGCCAGGACGGCACAATGAGCAGTTCTTC	CASSPPGRHNEQFF
TRBV18	-	-	TRBJ1-5	TGTGCCAGCTCAAGAGAAGAGGGTGAGCCCCAGCATTTT	CASSREEGEPQHF
TRBV4-2	-	-	TRBJ2-3	TGTGCCAGCAGCCAAGTGGGAGTAGGGGCAGATACGCAGTATTTT	CASSQVGVGADTQYF
TRBV6-5	-	-	TRBJ2-5	TGTGCCAGCAGTTATGCGGGGGCAGAGACCCAGTACTTC	CASSYAGAETQYF
TRBV6-1	-	-	TRBJ1-1	TGTGCCACAACCGACAGGTACAGCACTGAAGCTTTCTTT	CATTDRYSTEAFF
TRBV5-5	-	TRBD1	TRBJ2-5	TGTGCCAGCAGCAAGGGACAGGGGGGATCAGAGACCCAGTACTTC	CASSKGQGGSETQYF
TRBV19	-	-	TRBJ2-3	TGTGCCAGTAGTCCTGGGACAAACACAGATACGCAGTATTTT	CASSPGTNTDTQYF
TRBV30	once	-	TRBJ1-1	TGTGCCTGGAGTGCCACAGCTTACACTGAAGCTTTCTTT	CAWSATAYTEAFF
TRBV6-5	-	TRBD1	TRBJ2-7	TGTGCCAGCAGTTCTGACAGGGAATCCGAGCAGTACTTC	CASSSDRESEQYF
TRBV6-5	-	-	TRBJ2-7	TGTGCCAGCAGTTACTCGAGCGATCCCGCCTACGAGCAGTACTTC	CASSYSSDPAYEQYF
TRBV19	-	-	TRBJ1-3	TGTGCCAGTAGTCCCCAGCTAATCTCTGGAAACACCATATATTTT	CASSPQLISGNTIYF
TRBV27	-	-	TRBJ2-1	TGTGCCAGCTTGGCTCCGGGACCACTCTACAATGAGCAGTTCTTC	CASLAPGPLYNEQFF
TRBV6-5	-	-	TRBJ2-5	TGTGCCAGCAGTTACAACGGTCGTCAAGAGACCCAGTACTTC	CASSYNGRQETQYF
TRBV30	-	-	TRBJ2-3	TGTGCCTGGAGCCTCGCTAGGTCCACAGATACGCAGTATTTT	CAWSLARSTDTQYF
TRBV6-5	-	-	TRBJ1-2	TGTGCCAGCAGTTACTCGGGGGGTCATGGCTACACCTTC	CASSYSGGHGYTF
TRBV19	-	-	TRBJ1-4	TGTGCCAGTAGTATCGACAGAAAAGAAAAACTGTTTTTT	CASSIDRKEKLFF
TRBV5-5	once	TRBD1	TRBJ2-5	TGTGCCAGCAGTAGGGACAGCTTACAAGAGACCCAGTACTTC	CASSRDSLQETQYF
TRBV18	-	-	TRBJ2-7	TGTGCCAGCTCACCATCCCGGGAACGGGAGCAGTACTTC	CASSPSREREQYF
TRBV11-3	-	-	TRBJ2-5	TGTGCCAGCAGCCGCCGGGACTCCGTTGGAGAGACCCAGTACTTC	CASSRRDSVGETQYF
TRBV9	-	-	TRBJ2-4	TGTGCCAGCAGCGTACGGGACACCCTAGCCAAAAACATTCAGTACTTC	CASSVRDTLAKNIQYF
TRBV10-3	-	-	TRBJ1-5	TGTGCCATCAGTGAGGTGGCTGGCAGGGACCAGCCCCAGCATTTT	CAISEVAGRDQPQHF
TRBV19	-	TRBD2	TRBJ2-7	TGTGCCAGTAGTATTTCTGCTAGCGGGGCCCCCTACGAGCAGTACTTC	CASSISASGAPYEQYF
TRBV4-3	-	TRBD2	TRBJ2-1	TGCGCCAGCAGCCCACGACTAGCGGGGGGCAATGAGCAGTTCTTC	CASSPRLAGGNEQFF
TRBV14	-	TRBD1	TRBJ2-7	TGTGCCAGCAGCCAAGCGAGGACAGGCGGCGAGCAGTACTTC	CASSQARTGGEQYF
TRBV6-5	-	TRBD2	TRBJ2-2	TGTGCCAGCAGGCGGGGGGGAACCGGGGAGCTGTTTTTT	CASRRGGTGELFF
TRBV19	few	-	TRBJ1-2	TGTGCCAGTAGCCCGGATATCTATGGCTACACCTTC	CASSPDIYGYTF
TRBV28	few	-	TRBJ1-1	TGTGCCAGCGTTCGGTCGAACACTGAAGCTTTCTTT	CASVRSNTEAFF
TRBV15	-	TRBD2	TRBJ2-1	TGTGCCACCAGCAGAGACTTAGCGGGAGGAGCGAATGAGCAGTTCTTC	CATSRDLAGGANEQFF
TRBV5-1	-	-	TRBJ2-5	TGCGCCAGCAGCGTAAAAGAGACCCAGTACTTC	CASSVKETQYF
TRBV5-6	-	-	TRBJ2-7	TGTGCCAGCAGCTTCACTCCGGGGACGGTCCGGGACTACGAGCAGTACTTC	CASSFTPGTVRDYEQYF
TRBV4-1	-	-	TRBJ2-3	TGCGCCAGCAGCCTTTCTCTCCTCCGGCCCACAGATACGCAGTATTTT	CASSLSLLRPTDTQYF
TRBV5-1	-	TRBD1	TRBJ2-7	TGCGCCAGCAGCAACGGACAGGGGGCTTACGAGCAGTACTTC	CASSNGQGAYEQYF
TRBV7-2	-	-	TRBJ1-5	TGTGCCAGCAGCTCAGGGATCTCCAATCAGCCCCAGCATTTT	CASSSGISNQPQHF
TRBV27	-	TRBD2	TRBJ2-5	TGTGCCAGCAGGGGACTAGCGGGGGGGGACCAAGAGACCCAGTACTTC	CASRGLAGGDQETQYF
TRBV19	once	-	TRBJ1-2	TGTGCCAGTAGTATCGGGGGGCAGTTTGGCTACACCTTC	CASSIGGQFGYTF
TRBV9	-	TRBD2	TRBJ2-1	TGTGCCAGCAGCCCGAGTCCCCTAGCGGGACGTGAGCAGTTCTTC	CASSPSPLAGREQFF
TRBV7-8	-	TRBD2	TRBJ2-7	TGTGCCAGCAGCTTCGTTACTAGCGGGAGGTACTACGAGCAGTACTTC	CASSFVTSGRYYEQYF
TRBV7-9	-	-	TRBJ2-6	TGTGCCAGCAGCCCCGCGGGGGCAGCCTCTGGGGCCAACGTCCTGACTTTC	CASSPAGAASGANVLTF
TRBV12-2	-	-	TRBJ2-7	TGTGCAAGTCGCTTAACCCCCTCCGGGGTTGAGGGCCTTTACGAGCAGTACTTC	CASRLTPSGVEGLYEQYF
TRBV5-4	-	-	TRBJ2-1	TGTGCCAGCAGCCCGCGCGGGCCCCTTTACAATGAGCAGTTCTTC	CASSPRGPLYNEQFF
TRBV5-4	-	TRBD2	TRBJ2-1	TGTGCCAGCAGCTCGGGACTAGCGGGAGGTCCCAACAATGAGCAGTTCTTC	CASSSGLAGGPNNEQFF
TRBV5-1	-	TRBD2	TRBJ2-3	TGCGCCAGCAACGGACTAGACAGCACAGATACGCAGTATTTT	CASNGLDSTDTQYF
TRBV28	-	TRBD2	TRBJ2-7	TGTGCCAGCAGTGATAGGACTAGCAGGTACGAGCAGTACTTC	CASSDRTSRYEQYF
TRBV7-9	-	-	TRBJ1-1	TGTGCCAGCAGCTTAATGAGGGGTACGGACACTTCGGATCCTGAAGCTTTCTTT	CASSLMRGTDTSDPEAFF
TRBV19	-	TRBD1	TRBJ2-2	TGTGCCAGTAGTACCCGGGACAGCCCTCCCGGGGAGCTGTTTTTT	CASSTRDSPPGELFF
TRBV19	-	TRBD2	TRBJ2-1	TGTGCCAGTAGTATAGTGGGGACTAGCTGGTACAATGAGCAGTTCTTC	CASSIVGTSWYNEQFF
TRBV6-6	once	-	TRBJ2-1	TGTGCCAGCAGTTACTCTGTCGGAGAGGAGCAGTTCTTC	CASSYSVGEEQFF
TRBV28	-	-	TRBJ2-5	TGTGCCAGCAGTTCCTCGTCGACGGGGAGACGTGAGACCCAGTACTTC	CASSSSSTGRRETQYF
TRBV27	-	-	TRBJ2-2	TGTGCCAGCAGTTTATCTGGCGGGGGCTTGGGCACCGGGGAGCTGTTTTTT	CASSLSGGGLGTGELFF
TRBV5-1	-	-	TRBJ1-4	TGCGCCAGCAGCTCCTCCCCGGGCTTTAATGAAAAACTGTTTTTT	CASSSSPGFNEKLFF
TRBV30	-	TRBD1	TRBJ1-6	TGTGCCGTGCTTCGGGACAGGGGTTTTTCACCCCTCCACTTT	CAVLRDRGFSPLHF
TRBV10-1	once	-	TRBJ2-3	TGCGCCAGCAGTGTAATCGGCGAGCACCCTCGCCGCTCTCTTTCTAGCACAGATACGCAGTATTTT	CASSVIGEHPRRSLSSTDTQYF
TRBV28	-	-	TRBJ2-5	TGTGCCAGCAATCCCCAAGAGACCCAGTACTTC	CASNPQETQYF